The next 6 T cell receptor beta chains were all read from a single sample in a study of T cells in Graves' hyperthyroidism and ophthalmopathy. RNA transcripts gave rise to amplified TCR beta CDR3 regions. The HTBI set primed first-round TCR CDR3 RT-PCR. TCRdb used MiXCR to reprocess the multiplex PCR reads, holding one entry per CDR3 protein. Found here are under 350,000 distinct CDR3 sequences, roughly an eighth of them singletons; the top ten hold under 8%. Sequenced: blood. The receptors shown here come from a woman between 35 and 50 years old with Graves' hyperthyroidism.

This clonotype was observed many times. This chain uses TRBV10-3 with TRBJ2-7, with TRBD2 matching 7 bases. V lost 0 bases, J lost 5 bases, and 13 bases stayed unmatched. Germline V gene sequence: CDR1 ENHRY, CDR2 SYGVKD. The CDR3 runs 17 residues. CDR3 bases: TGTGCCATCAGTGAGTCTTTGTACTGGGAGGGCCACCACGAGCAGTACTTC. Translated: CAISESLYWEGHHEQYF.

This rearrangement joins TRBV7-6 to TRBJ1-2; 7 positions agree with TRBD1. The CDR3 runs 16 residues. CDR1 SGHVS and CDR2 FNYEAQ come from the germline V gene. With 5 bases clipped from V and 5 bases from J, the junction kept 14 bases outside the gene matches. The DNA for the CDR3 is TGTGCCAGCAGCCCCAGGGGGACCTCCGACCCTTATGGCTACACCTTC. This translates into CASSPRGTSDPYGYTF.

This clonotype was recorded many times. This chain links TRBV7-2 with TRBJ2-1; unclear D gene. CDR3 length: 16 amino acids. V gave up 1 base and J gave up 0 bases, with 10 bases separating them. The germline V gene encodes CDR1 SGHTA and CDR2 FQGNSA. This CDR3 reads CASSLVAESSYNEQFF. In DNA form, the CDR3 reads TGTGCCAGCAGCTTAGTGGCGGAAAGCTCCTACAATGAGCAGTTCTTC.

This clonotype was picked up many times. V gene TRBV7-2 combines with J gene TRBJ2-7; D perhaps matches TRBD1 (6 bases). Between the trimmed V and J ends, which lost 6 bases and 7 bases, there was a span of 19 bases. The CDR3 has 14 amino acids. Germline-derived CDR1 and CDR2 are SGHTA and FQGNSA. The CDR3: CASSQTGSYGEQYF. The CDR3 nucleotides are TGTGCCAGCAGTCAGACAGGATCTTACGGGGAGCAGTACTTC.

This clonotype was observed a single time. CDR3 region: CASKGRGGGADTQYF. DNA of the CDR3: TGTGCCAGCAAAGGAAGAGGGGGCGGCGCAGATACGCAGTATTTT. The chain combines TRBV27 with TRBJ2-3, with 7 bases matching TRBD1. The V and J ends lost 7 bases and 4 bases, in that order; junction bases with no gene match: 11. The CDR3 loop spans 15 amino acids. The V gene's germline CDR1 is MNHEY and CDR2 SMNVEV (reference sequence).

This clonotype was detected many times. The rearrangement links TRBV7-9 to TRBJ2-7; unclear D gene. This CDR3 has 14 amino acids. The germline V gene encodes CDR1 SEHNR and CDR2 FQNEAQ (reference sequence). Trimming shortened V by 5 bases and J by 0 bases, and 11 bases separated the two germline ends. CDR3 in DNA: TGTGCCAGCAGCCCAACAGTGAGCTCCTACGAGCAGTACTTC. Amino acid sequence: CASSPTVSSYEQYF.